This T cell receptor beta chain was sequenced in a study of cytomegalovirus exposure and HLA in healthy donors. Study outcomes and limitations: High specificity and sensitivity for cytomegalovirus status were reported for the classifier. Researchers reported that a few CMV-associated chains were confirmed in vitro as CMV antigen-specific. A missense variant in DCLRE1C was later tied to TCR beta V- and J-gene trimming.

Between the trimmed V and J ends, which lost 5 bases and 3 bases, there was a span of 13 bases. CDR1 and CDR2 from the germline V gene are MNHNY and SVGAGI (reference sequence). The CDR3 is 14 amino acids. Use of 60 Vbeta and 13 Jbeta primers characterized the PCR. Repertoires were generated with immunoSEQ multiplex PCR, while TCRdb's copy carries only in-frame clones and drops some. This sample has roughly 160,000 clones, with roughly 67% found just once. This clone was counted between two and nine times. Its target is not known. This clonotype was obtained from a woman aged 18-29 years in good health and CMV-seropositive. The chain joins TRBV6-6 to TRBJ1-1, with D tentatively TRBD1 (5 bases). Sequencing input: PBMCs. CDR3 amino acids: CASSKRGFDTEAFF. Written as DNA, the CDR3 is TGTGCCAGCAGTAAACGGGGGTTTGACACTGAAGCTTTCTTT.